This entry concerns a single T cell receptor (beta chain). Its target is unknown. This entry comes from a study of cytomegalovirus exposure and HLA in healthy donors. The junction had 8 bases not matched to a gene; V was cut back by 4 bases and J by 0 bases. The CDR3 is made up of 17 amino acids. Germline V gene lookup returns CDR1 LNHDA and CDR2 SQIVND (reference sequence). Findings of the study overall: Listed as cytomegalovirus-associated were over 150 TCR beta chains. According to a subsequent analysis, TCR clusters from the first cohort were inclined to appear together in the 130 or so validation repertoires.

The table came from immunoSEQ multiplex PCR; TCRdb's copy has only in-frame clones and leaves some out. The sample shows 90,000 to 120,000 clones, approximately 86% of them seen only once. This sequence was found in a woman under 30 in good health and CMV-seronegative. The source material was PBMCs. The rearrangement uses TRBV19 and TRBJ1-4, with TRBD1 matching 7 bases. For the CDR3, the DNA is TGTGCCAGTAGTAGCCCGGGACAGACTGCAACTAATGAAAAACTGTTTTTT. Amino acids: CASSSPGQTATNEKLFF.